The clone carrying this TCR beta chain was seen a few times. Its target is not known. The germline gene is not matched at one end of the junction; a read error may be the cause. CDR3 size: 13 residues. Germline V gene sequence: CDR1 SGHTA, CDR2 FQGNSA. The entirety of the isolated RNA underwent reverse transcription, so expressed TCRB transcripts were sequenced. Assay used: immunoSEQ multiplex PCR; TCRdb lists only in-frame clones, some missing. The repertoire holds 900,000 or so clones, 17% seen once, with 0.02% to 0.03% in the top ten. The sample is drawn from a study of beta chain features in type 1 diabetes. Whole-study findings and limits: TCRB CDR3s were moderately but significantly shorter in Type 1 diabetes patients in all four CD4+ subsets. Type 1 diabetes patients showed fewer insertions and more deletions at VDJ junctions. Healthy donors had naive, central memory and Treg TCRB repertoires that appeared less similar than those seen among patients.

The rearrangement joins TRBV7-2 to TRBJ2-5; TRBD1 might be the D (6 bases). Judging by the DNA end, TRBJ2-7 fits better; the J call may be wrong. The clonotype was recovered from a woman younger than 30 in good health. Sequenced input: naive CD4+ T cells from blood. CDR3 sequence reads: CASRFRDNYEQYF. CDR3 nucleotides: TGTGCCAGCCGCTTCCGGGACAACTACGAGCAGTACTTC.